One and the same sample provided the 7 T cell receptor beta chains below, sequenced in a study of tumor-infiltrating lymphocytes in primary liver carcinoma. From approximately 0.5 ug of total RNA, TCR beta-specific cDNA was reverse-transcribed using a constant-region primer. What produced the TCR beta libraries was three nested multiplex PCR rounds using slightly modified ARM-PCR. The first two PCR rounds, roughly 9 cycles each, used TRBV1-TRBV30 forward primers and a C-beta reverse primer. TCRdb re-derived calls from the multiplex PCR reads in MiXCR, one entry per CDR3 protein. Counted here are almost 55,000 distinct CDR3 sequences, about 80% occurring once; the ten biggest clones make up about a quarter. Bulk tissue was left unsorted, and RNA and DNA were co-extracted from about 20-30 mg of it. The sequenced sample consisted of liver tumor tissue from sampling region 2. This sample's subset: tumor region T2, inferior pole. The receptors were gathered from a man aged 40-50 years with primary liver carcinoma and hepatitis B virus infection.

Note on this clonotype: The junction departs from the called germline gene at one end, perhaps through a read error. The chain recombines TRBV4-2 with TRBJ1-1, with 7 bases fitting TRBD1. From germline, CDR1 is LGHNA and CDR2 YNFKEQ. The length of the CDR3 is 14 residues. This chain's CDR3 is CAGSQDKGAAEAFF. For the CDR3, the DNA is TGTGCCGGCAGCCAAGATAAGGGGGCGGCCGAAGCTTTCTTT.

This rearrangement joins TRBV13 to TRBJ2-1, with TRBD2 identical over 10 bases. The junction had 13 bases not matched to a gene; V was cut back by 4 bases and J by 4 bases. The CDR3 loop spans 18 amino acids. CDR1 and CDR2 from the germline V gene are PRHDT and FYEKMQ (reference sequence). The chain's CDR3 is CASSYGPGLASTYNEQFF. DNA of the CDR3: TGTGCCAGCAGCTACGGTCCGGGACTAGCGAGTACTTACAATGAGCAGTTCTTC.

On this clonotype itself: An end of the junction differs from the germline gene, which may be a read error. The chain carries TRBV6-1 and TRBJ2-7, with a possible D match to TRBD2 (5 bases). Looked up from germline, CDR1 is MNHNS and CDR2 is SASEGT. There are 15 residues in the CDR3. The CDR3 spells CASNENWENSYEQYF. CDR3 in DNA: TGTGCCAGCAATGAAAATTGGGAGAACTCCTACGAGCAGTACTTC.

This clonotype is a singleton in its sample. The chain joins TRBV6-6 to TRBJ2-1; D unclear. The CDR3 contains 12 residues. Looked up from germline, CDR1 is MNHNY and CDR2 is SVGAGI (reference sequence). V was shortened by 0 bases and J by 16 bases, with 13 bases between the two germline ends. The CDR3 DNA sequence: TGTGCCAGCAGTTACTCGGTCAATGAACACTTCTTC. Residues: CASSYSVNEHFF.

Here the CDR3 reads CGRSATGRNYEQYF. Written as DNA, the CDR3 is TGCGGCAGGAGCGCCACGGGGAGGAACTACGAGCAGTACTTC. J is TRBJ2-7 and V is TRBV5-1; possibly TRBD2 for D (6 bases). Germline CDR1 is SGHRS and CDR2 is YFSETQ. This CDR3 contains 14 residues.

A remark on this clonotype: Germline is not matched at one junction end, which may reflect a read error. V gene TRBV11-2 combines with J gene TRBJ2-3; D ambiguous. Germline CDR1 is SGHAT and CDR2 is FQNNGV. CDR3 length: 14 residues. The CDR3 coding sequence is TGTGCCAACAGCTTAGAAAGAGGCACAGACACGCGGTATTTT. Translation gives CANSLERGTDTRYF.

A word on this clonotype: At one end, the junction sequence differs from germline, possibly due to a read error. The V gene is TRBV12-3 or TRBV12-4, the J gene TRBJ2-1; tentative D call: TRBD2 (6 bases). CDR3 length equals 14 residues. The CDR3 loop is CASGLPPSSDEQFF. The CDR3 DNA sequence: TGTGCCAGCGGTTTACCCCCGTCTAGCGACGAGCAGTTCTTC.